This T cell receptor beta chain was captured in a study of cytomegalovirus exposure and HLA in healthy donors (dated by TCRdb to about 2017). About the study as a whole: An earlier analysis of several hundred of the donors reported approximately 260 Gb of sequence data and around 100 million unique TCR beta sequences obtained from about 200 million T cells. HLA typing covered class I and class II loci at four-digit resolution. To study patterns of TCR occurrence, a later analysis re-analyzed previously published TCR beta repertoires from hundreds of donors and added high-resolution HLA genotyping. Typing coverage differed by locus: A, B, C, DRB1 and DQB1 were typed in roughly 620-640 donors, DQA1 in 522, DPA1 in nearly 610, and DPB1 in roughly 470. High-throughput TCR immunosequencing, statistical association of individual TCRs with disease status, and machine learning were combined to predict cytomegalovirus infection status. Rather than using new phenotypic data, the later analysis identified candidate immune exposures from TCR beta sequences and from how often those sequences occurred across donors. Donor age, sex, ethnicity and CMV serostatus were collected together with the repertoire data. All discovery cohort repertoires had been generated on a single sequencing platform. Besides the first cohort of 666 subjects, a separate validation cohort made up of roughly 130 different subjects was used. A later genetic analysis took genome-wide SNP genotypes for about three fifths of the 666 donors and used that subset as a discovery cohort. Among a few hundred genotyped donors of the cohort, an average of about 240,000 unique TCR beta nucleotide sequences were sequenced per donor, roughly 20% of them non-productive. To decide whether each TCR beta V gene segment behaved as functional or pseudogenic, an earlier analysis of approximately 620 of the donors relied on high-throughput TCR beta sequencing. A handful of DR-DQ haplotypes were handled as single units for association and clustering because linkage in the cohort was strong. An early release that covered approximately 600 HLA-typed donors contained about 300 gigabases of sequencing data and about 84 million unique TCR sequences. Of the approximately 370 genotyped donors, 65% to 90% were placed in the genetic ancestry cluster associated with self-reported Caucasian donors. The study profiled the T cell repertoires of under 850 subjects by immunosequencing and related them to cytomegalovirus serostatus. The study aimed to test whether cataloging public T cell receptors could reveal signatures of past pathogen exposure.

The cohort comprised fewer than 700 healthy bone marrow donors. Cohort members were all nominally healthy when sampled, although unrecorded immune exposures were likely present. The donor was CMV seropositive and belonged to the group of 250 to 300 seropositive cohort members. Each donor provided a peripheral blood sample, and peripheral blood mononuclear cells were used for TCR beta sequencing. The Qiagen DNeasy Blood Extraction Kit was used to extract genomic DNA from the blood cell samples. Receptor libraries were prepared by the immunoSEQ multiplex PCR assay. The multiplex PCR relied on a mix of 60 forward primers for TCR Vbeta segments and 13 reverse primers for TCR Jbeta segments. The CDR3 region of rearranged TCR beta genes was amplified from genomic DNA by a multiplex PCR assay. The amplified TCR beta libraries were sequenced on the Illumina HiSeq System as 87-base-pair reads. Concerning the study's data processing: A later analysis tallied 75 million to 85 million unique TCR beta chains across the 700 or so repertoires, and about 10 million of those chains were shared by two or more donors. A nearest-neighbor algorithm error-corrected the raw reads and collapsed the reads into unique sequences, merging closely related sequences to remove PCR and sequencing errors. CDR3 sequences were aligned to IMGT reference sequences to assign V, D and J gene segments. For a sequence to be retained, at least a six-nucleotide match to both a V gene segment and a J gene segment was required. Rearrangements were classified as productive when the CDR3 lacked stop codons and remained in frame with V and J, and all other rearrangements were classified as non-productive. Following IMGT convention, CDR3 was defined as the stretch from the second conserved V-encoded cysteine up to the conserved J-encoded phenylalanine. In an earlier analysis of some 550 of the donors, sequences lacking an unambiguous match to a single V gene segment were excluded. In an earlier analysis of some 590 of the donors, a V segment was called functional when productive rearrangements were above 56.7%, and segregating when the standard deviation between donors exceeded 5%. A statistical classification framework was built to diagnose cytomegalovirus status from the catalog of TCR beta chain sequences. In a later analysis, V and J genes were assigned by comparing TCR nucleotide sequences against IMGT/GENE-DB human TR gene sequences. Using the TCRdist pipeline, a later analysis assigned CDR3 sequences along with most-parsimonious VDJ recombination scenarios. In a later analysis, each TCR beta chain was defined by its CDR3 amino acid sequence together with its V-gene family, and reads without a unique V-gene family were excluded. In a later analysis, 450 to 600 highly shared, low-generation-probability nucleotide sequences were removed to address suspected cross-contamination and a sequencing artifact. A later analysis calculated a clonal expansion index for each public chain from normalized within-repertoire ranks of inferred template counts. A later analysis computed generation probabilities with a VDJ recombination model fitted to out-of-frame rearrangements, and checked the results against IGoR. In a later analysis, TCR-TCR, TCR-HLA and TCR-CMV co-occurrence was scored with hypergeometric tests, and a repertoire-size bias correction was applied to TCR pairs. To estimate false discovery rates, a later analysis permuted the HLA or CMV assignments 20 times. In a later analysis, co-occurring TCRs were grouped using DBSCAN, and TCRdist sequence similarity was added for clustering within HLA-allele-positive subsets. Co-occurrence clustering excluded repertoires with fewer than 30,000 or more than 120,000 public chains, plus five with anomalous nucleotide sharing. TCRdb took over this immuneACCESS table, retaining in-frame rearrangements with V and J assigned. Such tables are incomplete; in checked studies, under half of the missing clones stem from an unresolved V gene, and the remainder is unexplained. The V and J calls and clone size are taken from that table; D and trimming were inferred from the DNA. Within this sample are about 160,000 clones, with over 80% of them counted one time only. The ten largest account for around 4.3% of the sample.

Broader findings and caveats from the paper: An earlier analysis of some 560 of the donors showed that most TCR beta V segments appeared in productive rearrangements either about 90% or about 30% of the time, which broadly matched IMGT annotations. According to a later analysis, TCR association rates differed among HLA loci, with DRB1 alleles showing the most associated TCRs and HLA-C alleles showing the fewest. Assigning TCR associations to individual alleles was difficult when HLA alleles, especially DR and DQ, strongly co-occurred. In a later analysis, several top co-occurrence clusters were reported to appear linked to parvovirus B19, influenza, CMV and Epstein-Barr virus. According to a later analysis, most CMV-associated TCR beta chains appeared to be HLA-restricted, and the HLA associations seemed to be driven largely by CMV exposure. The authors suggested that the approach could potentially be generalized to other disease states and immunological phenotypes. The sequencing pipeline was judged likely to have produced a cluster of highly shared sequence variants as a technical artifact. Most TCR sequences were seen in very few donors, while some public TCRs were found in many individuals. Correlated functional status among segregating V segments might be attributable to linkage disequilibrium, but an unknown experimental factor could not be ruled out. In vitro tests confirmed that three of the cytomegalovirus-associated TCR beta chains recognize cytomegalovirus antigens. The study gave a list of over 150 TCR beta chains associated with cytomegalovirus. In a later analysis, HLA-associated TCR beta chains showed more clonal expansion and lower generation probabilities than non-associated chains that were equally common. Compared with the approximately 700-donor mean, donors in an Asian-associated ancestry cluster had fewer N-insertions in productive TCRs, according to a later genetic analysis. Cytomegalovirus status was reported to be diagnosed by the classifier with high specificity and sensitivity in both the original and validation cohorts. The presence/absence analyses assumed that sequencing depth was roughly uniform across donors, and that assumption may not be true. Some IMGT-functional V segments, including TRBV6-2 and TRBV6-3, could not be told apart with the 87-base-pair reads, so those segments were excluded. A further reported finding was that TCR beta sequences accurately predicted the HLA-A and HLA-B alleles for most subjects in the first cohort. A later analysis associated about 17,000 TCR beta sequences with specific HLA alleles at a false discovery rate of 0.05. The cohort was sequenced for TCR beta chains only, and without alpha or paired-chain data the features that could be detected were limited. CMV serostatus was the only immune exposure information available for the cohort. Because HLA typing was missing for some donors at each locus, association tests included only the typed subset. About 17 rarely observed V segments, including chromosome 9 orphons, were excluded from the earlier analysis of approximately 500 of the donors because counts were too low. V-gene and J-gene trimming of TCR beta chains was associated with a missense DCLRE1C variant in a later genetic analysis, and the association was replicated in an independent cohort.

V is cut back by 5 bases and J by 1 base, with 1 base in the junction unmatched. The germline V gene (reference sequence) specifies LNHDA as CDR1 and SQIVND as CDR2. The CDR3 measures 13 amino acids from cysteine to phenylalanine. Of all the DNA, just the CDR3 is kept, 39 bases in frame from base 1. Of note for this clone: Its antigen remains undetermined. Qualities for individual bases were not recorded, and no much larger clone is one base off.

The chain is encoded by TRBV19 joined to TRBJ1-1, with 7 central nucleotides matching TRBD1. What was sequenced was PBMCs. This sequence originates from a man aged 45-65 years in good health and CMV-seropositive. The DNA is as follows: TGTGCCAGTAGTGACAGGGCGAACACTGAAGCTTTCTTT. It codes for CASSDRANTEAFF.